This T cell receptor (beta chain) was captured by sequencing in a study of metastatic and nonmetastatic thyroid tumors. The study's findings and limits: Significantly greater TCR beta diversity was reportedly found in malignant thyroid tumors than in benign nodules (in blood and tumor).

Thyroid surgery had not been preceded by any treatment in any patient. Trimming shortened V by 1 base and J by 0 bases, and 11 bases separated the two germline ends. The CDR3 consists of 16 residues. Germline lookup yields CDR1 SGHRS and CDR2 YFSETQ. Notes on this clone: Its antigen is unknown.

In the authors' workflow: Clinicopathological groups supplied CDR3 differences that were used to build a distant-metastasis classifier for papillary thyroid cancer. TCRdb re-called clones from the PCR reads using MiXCR. In this record, the V and J calls reflect TCRdb's handling and not the investigators' own analysis. The table shows approximately 38,000 clones, with approximately 30% occurring only once. This TCR came from a male donor with papillary thyroid cancer or a benign thyroid nodule (not recorded which). Some clones in this sample may be carry-over from other donors' samples. The rearrangement uses TRBV5-1 and TRBJ1-3; D ambiguous. The source material was blood. CDR3 residues: CASSLKVGVSGNTIYF. In nucleotides, the CDR3 is TGCGCCAGCAGCTTGAAGGTCGGCGTCTCTGGAAACACCATATATTTT.